The clone carrying this T cell receptor beta chain came up once. These data originate in a study of cytomegalovirus exposure and HLA in healthy donors. A multiplex PCR was run with 60 Vbeta primers and 13 Jbeta primers. Only in-frame clones appear in the TCRdb table, and some are missing; sequencing was by immunoSEQ multiplex PCR. Among about 260,000 clones listed, 65% to 85% were seen once. This TCR was recovered from a female donor in good health and CMV-seronegative. The sequenced material came from PBMCs.

The CDR3 is CASSLGTDEKLFF. The CDR3 region has the DNA TGTGCCAGCAGCTTAGGAACGGATGAAAAACTGTTTTTT. This chain joins TRBV7-9 and TRBJ1-4; the D is unclear. Trimming took 1 base from V and 6 from J, leaving 6 bases between them. Germline V lookup: CDR1 SEHNR, CDR2 FQNEAQ (reference sequence). The CDR3 sequence is 13 residues long.